These 20 T cell receptor beta chains originate from one sample sequenced in a study of tumor-infiltrating lymphocytes in primary liver carcinoma. From unsorted bulk tissue weighing about 20-33 mg, DNA and RNA were co-extracted. Making TCR beta cDNA involved 400 to 600 ng total RNA and a constant-region primer. Slightly modified ARM-PCR with three nested multiplex PCR rounds yielded TCR beta libraries. Use of TRBV1-TRBV30 forward primers with a C-beta reverse primer characterized the first two PCR rounds, which lasted about 11 cycles each. One entry per CDR3 protein, called by TCRdb with MiXCR from the multiplex PCR reads. Here the sample spans tens of thousands of distinct CDR3 sequences, 72% being singletons. Sequencing was performed on liver tumor tissue from sampling region 1. Subset specified: tumor region T1, superior pole. The receptors were gathered from a man aged 40-49 years with primary liver carcinoma and hepatitis B virus infection.

The rearrangement uses TRBV12-3 or TRBV12-4 and TRBJ2-7; D perhaps matches TRBD2 (5 bases). Trimming removed 7 bases at V and 10 bases at J, with 20 bases between. The CDR3 covers 13 residues. CDR3 bases: TGTGCCAGCATCCGACGGGAATACTACGTACAGTACTTC. Translation: CASIRREYYVQYF.

This clonotype was seen repeatedly, ten times or more. The rearrangement joins TRBV6-5 to TRBJ1-2, with 10 positions matching TRBD1. J was trimmed by 1 base and V by 6 bases; bases with no gene match: 20. The CDR3 has 20 amino acids. Germline V lookup: CDR1 MNHEY, CDR2 SVGAGI. CDR3 sequence: CASSPGTGAFKGIINYGYTF. As DNA, the CDR3 is TGTGCCAGCAGCCCCGGGACAGGGGCCTTTAAGGGGATTATTAACTATGGCTACACCTTC.

As regards this clonotype: Mismatch with germline at one junction end may stem from a read error. The chain couples TRBV11-2 to TRBJ2-7, with no clear D. The CDR3 has 18 amino acids. The V gene's germline CDR1 is SGHAT and CDR2 FQNNGV. In nucleotides, the CDR3 is TGTGCCAGCAGCTTAGCTTTGGCGGCAGATCGTCTCGATTGCGAGCAGTGCTTC. Translation gives CASSLALAADRLDCEQCF.

Points on this clonotype: Compared with germline, one end of the junction differs, possibly owing to a read error. The chain is built from TRBV11-2 and TRBJ2-5; perhaps TRBD2 as D (7 bases). Germline assignment: CDR1 SGHAT and CDR2 FQNNGV. The CDR3 extends over 16 amino acids. The DNA of the CDR3 is TGTGCCATCAGCTTAGGGGGTAGCGGCCCGGGGGGGACCCAGTACTTC. Translation: CAISLGGSGPGGTQYF.

Concerning this clonotype itself: One base away lies a much larger clone, so this may be a sequencing read error. This chain connects TRBV7-3 to TRBJ2-3; D gene ambiguous. The CDR3 sequence is 15 residues long. Germline V CDR1 and CDR2: SGHTA, FQGTGA. CDR3 bases: TGTGCCAGCAGCCTTCTAGGGCGCCAGGCAGATACGCAGTGTTTT. It codes for CASSLLGRQADTQCF.

Turning to this clonotype: A read error may account for a junction end that differs from germline. The chain links TRBV10-3 to TRBJ2-7, with a tentative D call TRBD2 (6 bases). Germline V gene sequence: CDR1 ENHRY, CDR2 SYGVKD. The CDR3 length is 14 residues. In DNA form, the CDR3 reads TGTACCATCAGCGCGGGGACGACTCCCTATGAGCAGTACTTC. This encodes CTISAGTTPYEQYF.

Points on this clonotype: One junction end does not reproduce the germline sequence, and a read error may be involved. The V and J genes are TRBV29-1 and TRBJ2-1, with D perhaps matching TRBD2 (6 bases). The germline V gene encodes CDR1 SQVTM and CDR2 ANQGSEA. The CDR3 is 16 amino acids. The CDR3 coding sequence is TGTAACGTTGAACCCCTGACTTGCGGGACCTACAATGAGCAGTTCTTC. Translated, it gives CNVEPLTCGTYNEQFF.

On this clonotype itself: It is likely a read error, because the conserved phenylalanine at the end of the CDR3 is missing. This sequence joins TRBV11-2 and TRBJ2-7; D may be TRBD2 (5 bases). Germline CDR1 reads SGHAT; CDR2 reads FQNNGV. The CDR3 extends over 16 amino acids. The CDR3 protein is CASSLAPRGRSYEQYL. The CDR3 DNA reads as TGTGCCAGCAGCTTAGCACCTAGAGGGCGCTCTTACGAACAGTACCTC.

As regards this clonotype: One junction end disagrees with the germline gene, perhaps due to a read error. This rearrangement joins TRBV12-3 or TRBV12-4 to TRBJ1-5, with D unclear. CDR3 length: 14 residues. The DNA for the CDR3 is TGTGCCAGCAGTGCAACAGTTAGGAATCAGCCCCGGCATTTT. This translates into CASSATVRNQPRHF.

This chain joins TRBV4-1 and TRBJ2-2, with a possible D match to TRBD1 (5 bases). This CDR3 comprises 13 residues. CDR1 MGHRA and CDR2 YSYEKL come from the germline V gene. This CDR3 is CTNSLGQGGELFF. The CDR3 bases are TGCACCAACAGCCTAGGACAAGGCGGGGAGCTGTTTTTT.

About this clonotype itself: The germline gene is not matched at one end of the junction; a read error may be the cause. The CDR3 reads CANSLPGAGTEAFF. CDR3 bases: TGTGCCAACAGTTTACCAGGGGCGGGGACTGAAGCTTTCTTT. The rearrangement uses TRBV12-3 or TRBV12-4 and TRBJ1-1; perhaps TRBD1 as D (6 bases). There are 14 residues in the CDR3.

A remark on this clonotype: It may be a read error: a sequence one base away is much more abundant. The rearrangement joins TRBV28 to TRBJ2-7, with D possibly being TRBD1 or TRBD2 (7 bases each). Germline loops: CDR1 MDHEN, CDR2 SYDVKM. V was pared by 5 bases and J by 4 bases, with 15 bases between. CDR3 length: 14 residues. CDR3 in DNA: TGTGCCAGCAGTAACCCAGGGGGGGCGTACGAGCAGTACTTC. It yields the protein CASSNPGGAYEQYF.

A word on this clonotype: This is likely a read error, given that the CDR3 carries no conserved phenylalanine or tryptophan at its end. The DNA is left out, because the CDR3 cannot be placed on it with certainty; the CDR3 is given as TCRdb lists it. The V and J genes are TRBV28 and TRBJ2-7; TRBD1 is the table's D call and was not checked against the DNA. CDR1 is MDHEN, CDR2 SYDVKM, per germline. The CDR3 is 14 amino acids in total, end residues counted. CDR3 residues: CASSSPGIRYEPYL.

On this clonotype itself: Compared with germline, one end of the junction differs, possibly owing to a read error. The CDR3 protein is CASRLGQGSTGELFF. DNA of the CDR3: TGTGCCAGCCGCTTGGGACAGGGGAGCACCGGGGAGCTGTTTTTT. The J gene is TRBJ2-2, the V gene TRBV5-4; 10 nucleotides agree with TRBD1. Germline lookup yields CDR1 SGHNT and CDR2 YYREEE (reference sequence). The CDR3 is 15 residues long.

The CDR3 nucleotides are TGTGCCAGCAGCATTGATCGGGACAGGGTCGGCACAGGGAAGCTGTTTTTT. This sequence encodes CASSIDRDRVGTGKLFF. The chain is built from TRBV11-2 and TRBJ2-2; 9 positions agree with TRBD1. This CDR3 contains 17 residues. Trimming removed 5 bases from V and 12 bases from J; junction bases left unmatched: 19. Germline loops: CDR1 SGHAT, CDR2 FQNNGV.

A note on this clonotype: A read error is likely, as this CDR3 ends without the conserved phenylalanine or tryptophan. The J gene is TRBJ1-6, the V gene TRBV4-1; D gene ambiguous. This CDR3 comprises 15 residues. The ends were cut back, 7 bases at V and 0 bases at J, with 10 bases in the middle. Germline loops: CDR1 MGHRA, CDR2 YSYEKL. The CDR3 protein is CASNPVISYNSPLHS. CDR3 bases: TGCGCCAGCAACCCGGTTATCTCCTATAATTCACCCCTCCACTCT.

The chain has TRBV18 and TRBJ1-3; D remains ambiguous. With 3 bases removed from V and 0 bases from J, the gap between germline ends came to 12 bases. The CDR3 loop spans 16 amino acids. CDR1 is KGHSH, CDR2 LQKENI, per germline. CDR3 in amino acids: CASSPPRTDSGNTIYF. DNA of the CDR3: TGTGCCAGCTCACCCCCCCGGACGGACTCTGGAAACACCATATATTTT.

Concerning this clonotype itself: Germline and junction disagree at one end, which may indicate a read error. The chain couples TRBV4-1 to TRBJ2-7; D not certain. CDR3 length: 13 amino acids. Germline values: CDR1 MGHRA, CDR2 YSYEKL. CDR3 residues: CASSQDLPEDQYF. The CDR3 DNA reads TGCGCCAGTAGCCAAGATCTACCGGAAGATCAGTACTTC.

A word on this clonotype: Since the CDR3 does not end with the conserved phenylalanine or tryptophan, this likely comes from a read error. The chain carries TRBV28 and TRBJ2-7, with D possibly matching TRBD2 (6 bases). The germline V gene encodes CDR1 MDHEN and CDR2 SYDVKM. The CDR3 has 13 amino acids. The V end was cut by 3 bases, the J end by 9 bases, with 15 bases between. The CDR3 DNA sequence: TGTGCCAGCAGTTTCCAGGGCGGGATCCGGCAGTACCTC. Translated: CASSFQGGIRQYL.

About this clonotype: It may be a read error: a sequence one base away is much more abundant. The chain employs TRBV7-9 and TRBJ2-1, with 7 nucleotides matching TRBD2. J lost 15 bases, V lost 3 bases, and 11 bases had no gene match. This CDR3 is built from 13 residues. In germline, CDR1 is SEHNR, CDR2 FQNEAQ (reference sequence). In DNA form, the CDR3 reads TGTGCCAGCAGCTTCGATAGCGGGTCAGTCATGTTCTTC. As protein: CASSFDSGSVMFF.